Below, one T cell receptor (beta chain) is given with its context. This entry is derived from a study of control samples from healthy donors and cancer patients. V shed 1 base and J 1 base; nucleotides not matched to a gene: 4. Germline CDR1 SGHAT, CDR2 FQNNGV. This CDR3 is 15 amino acids long. Assay used: immunoSEQ multiplex PCR; TCRdb lists only in-frame clones, some missing. The repertoire holds fewer than 90,000 clones, with approximately 84% as singletons. Sequencing input: blood. V usage is TRBV11-2 and J usage is TRBJ2-7; the match to TRBD2 covers 7 bases. The clonotype was recovered from a man between 50 and 59 years old in good health. The CDR3 protein is CASSLVGGRSYEQYF. For the CDR3, the DNA is TGTGCCAGCAGCTTAGTTGGCGGGAGATCCTACGAGCAGTACTTC.